A selection of T cell receptor beta chains follows, all from one sample in a study of spatial heterogeneity in lung cancer. TCRdb reanalysed the 5' RACE reads using MiXCR and keeps one entry per CDR3 protein. The sample lists about 9,500 distinct CDR3 sequences, roughly an eighth seen once, with 14% in the top ten. The input for sequencing was lung tumor tissue, taken at surgery. Receptors were obtained from a male donor with early-stage non-small cell lung cancer. CDR3s include the opening cysteine and the closing phenylalanine or tryptophan. A D gene is named only where the DNA matches it firmly. The listing skips clone size in some rows; elsewhere it reads once, few, many or a size class.

>TRBV20-1|NA|many|TRBJ1-4
CSARYIMHEKLFF
TGCAGTGCTAGGTACATAATGCATGAAAAACTGTTTTTT
>TRBV27|NA|medium-sized|TRBJ1-5
CASSLGVGTSNQPQHF
TGTGCCAGCAGTTTAGGGGTGGGGACGAGCAATCAGCCCCAGCATTTT
>TRBV27|TRBD1|many|TRBJ1-1
CASTERQGARIYTEAFF
TGTGCCAGCACCGAAAGACAGGGGGCGCGGATTTACACTGAAGCTTTCTTT
>TRBV6-1|NA|many|TRBJ1-3
CASSEAGTGNTIYF
TGTGCCAGCAGTGAAGCGGGGACCGGAAACACCATATATTTT
>TRBV11-2|NA|many|TRBJ2-1
CASSFLLASEQFF
TGTGCCAGCAGCTTTCTGCTAGCTTCGGAGCAGTTCTTC
>TRBV14|TRBD2|medium-sized|TRBJ2-7
CASSRLAGGGEQYF
TGTGCCAGCAGCCGTCTAGCGGGAGGGGGGGAGCAGTACTTC
>TRBV5-1|TRBD1|once|TRBJ1-1
CASSLTGTVNTEAFF
TGCGCCAGCAGCTTGACTGGGACAGTGAACACTGAAGCTTTCTTT
>TRBV12-3/TRBV12-4|NA|many|TRBJ1-1
CASSLVSEAFF
TGTGCCAGCAGTTTAGTAAGCGAAGCTTTCTTT
>TRBV5-1|NA|many|TRBJ1-4
CASSSRTATNEKLFF
TGCGCCAGCAGCTCCCGGACAGCAACTAATGAAAAACTGTTTTTT
>TRBV5-1|NA|NA|TRBJ2-5
CASSSSGRSRGTQYF
TGCGCCAGCAGCTCATCTGGACGTTCCAGGGGGACCCAGTACTTC
>TRBV29-1|TRBD1|medium-sized|TRBJ1-2
CSVVTGGGDGYTF
TGCAGCGTTGTAACAGGGGGCGGGGATGGCTACACCTTC
>TRBV2|NA|many|TRBJ1-5
CASSLLGATSNQPQHF
TGTGCCAGCAGCTTGTTGGGGGCCACCTCCAATCAGCCCCAGCATTTT
>TRBV11-1|TRBD2|NA|TRBJ2-7
CASSRQEAASGISYEQYF
TGTGCCAGCAGCCGACAAGAAGCCGCTAGCGGGATCTCCTACGAGCAGTACTTC
>TRBV18|NA|many|TRBJ2-1
CASSPQELSSYNEQFF
TGTGCCAGCTCACCCCAGGAATTAAGCTCCTACAATGAGCAGTTCTTC
>TRBV30|NA|many|TRBJ2-3
CAWRQFTSTDTQYF
TGTGCCTGGAGACAGTTTACTAGCACAGATACGCAGTATTTT
>TRBV12-3/TRBV12-4|NA|NA|TRBJ1-1
CATREQVATEAFF
TGTGCCACCCGGGAACAGGTGGCGACTGAAGCTTTCTTT
>TRBV6-2/TRBV6-3|NA|many|TRBJ2-2
CASMDGGPTGELFF
TGTGCCAGCATGGACGGGGGGCCTACCGGGGAGCTGTTTTTT
>TRBV5-4|NA|medium-sized|TRBJ2-1
CASSLASENEQFF
TGTGCCAGCAGCTTGGCATCTGAGAATGAGCAGTTCTTC
>TRBV10-3|TRBD1|many|TRBJ2-7
CAISGPDREFYF
TGTGCCATCAGTGGCCCGGACAGGGAGTTTTACTTC
>TRBV3-1|NA|many|TRBJ2-7
CASSQFYEQYF
TGTGCCAGCAGCCAATTTTACGAGCAGTACTTC
>TRBV20-1|TRBD2|many|TRBJ2-7
CSASGGRSSSYEQYF
TGCAGTGCCTCGGGAGGTCGATCTAGCTCCTACGAGCAGTACTTC
>TRBV5-4|TRBD2|many|TRBJ2-3
CASASGRPTPTDTQYF
TGTGCCAGCGCTAGCGGGAGGCCTACACCCACAGATACGCAGTATTTT
>TRBV7-9|NA|medium-sized|TRBJ2-5
CASSPTGSVETQYF
TGTGCCAGCAGCCCGACAGGCTCGGTGGAGACCCAGTACTTC
>TRBV14|NA|NA|TRBJ2-3
CASSQDLMNTQYF
TGTGCCAGCAGCCAAGATCTTATGAATACGCAGTATTTT
>TRBV6-1|NA|many|TRBJ2-7
CAIIDRNANEQYF
TGTGCCATCATAGACAGGAACGCCAACGAGCAGTACTTC
>TRBV5-1|NA|NA|TRBJ2-2
CASSFGQGTGELFF
TGCGCCAGCAGCTTCGGGCAGGGTACCGGGGAGCTGTTTTTT
>TRBV12-3/TRBV12-4|TRBD1|many|TRBJ2-7
CASRQTGTGTYEQYF
TGTGCCAGCAGGCAAACCGGGACAGGGACCTACGAGCAGTACTTC
>TRBV5-6|NA|NA|TRBJ1-5
CASSLRGASNQPQHF
TGTGCCAGCAGCTTACGGGGGGCTAGCAATCAGCCCCAGCATTTT
>TRBV30|TRBD2|many|TRBJ2-5
CAWSVRGLAVQETQYF
TGTGCCTGGAGTGTAAGGGGACTAGCGGTCCAAGAGACCCAGTACTTC
>TRBV18|NA|NA|TRBJ2-1
CASSPPWPLNYNEQFF
TGTGCCAGCTCACCACCGTGGCCTCTTAATTACAATGAGCAGTTCTTC
>TRBV14|NA|many|TRBJ2-7
CASSQRTYSYEQYF
TGTGCCAGCAGCCAGCGGACCTACTCCTACGAGCAGTACTTC
>TRBV6-2/TRBV6-3|TRBD2|many|TRBJ2-3
CASSYFAASGRDTQYF
TGTGCCAGCAGTTACTTCGCCGCTAGCGGGAGGGATACGCAGTATTTT
>TRBV30|TRBD1|many|TRBJ1-1
CAWSPPETGHTEAFF
TGTGCCTGGAGTCCCCCTGAGACAGGGCACACTGAAGCTTTCTTT